These 9 T cell receptor beta chains were sequenced from one sample in a study of cytomegalovirus exposure and HLA in healthy donors. Vbeta (60) and Jbeta (13) primers were used in the PCR. Measured with immunoSEQ multiplex PCR; TCRdb has only the in-frame clones, and not every one. This sample has about 130,000 clones, with approximately 72% found just once. Sequencing was done on a sample of PBMCs. The source of these receptors is a human donor in good health.

This clone was recorded only once. The rearrangement uses TRBV5-1 and TRBJ2-5; D is perhaps TRBD2 (6 bases). The CDR3 has 17 amino acids. Germline V gene data show CDR1 as SGHRS and CDR2 as YFSETQ. The V and J ends lost 4 bases and 5 bases respectively, with 24 bases between them. The CDR3 DNA follows: TGCGCCAGCAGCAAAGCGAGGAGGGGCGCGTCACGGGAGACCCAGTACTTC. Translation gives CASSKARRGASRETQYF.

The chain combines TRBV28 with TRBJ2-3; TRBD1 matches at 9 bases. V was clipped by 5 bases and J by 6 bases; unmatched bases: 6. Looked up from germline, CDR1 is MDHEN and CDR2 is SYDVKM. The CDR3 covers 14 residues. The CDR3 is CASSTTTGGDTQYF. CDR3 nucleotides: TGTGCCAGCAGTACCACTACAGGGGGCGATACGCAGTATTTT. The whole variable domain, filled in from reference TRBV28 and TRBJ2-3, reads DVKVTQSSRYLVKRTGEKVFLECVQDMDHENMFWYRQDPGLGLRLIYFSYDVKMKEKGDIPEGYSVSREKKERFSLILESASTNQTSMYLCASSTTTGGDTQYFGPGTRLTVL.

The V call is TRBV6-6, the J call TRBJ2-5; 7 nucleotides agree with TRBD2. CDR3 length: 14 amino acids. Losses at the gene ends were 4 bases for V and 7 bases for J; bases not matched to a gene: 9. Germline CDR1 reads MNHNY; CDR2 reads SVGAGI (reference sequence). This CDR3 is CASSWGLPGGTQYF. The CDR3 nucleotides are TGTGCCAGCAGTTGGGGACTCCCGGGGGGGACCCAGTACTTC.

V usage is TRBV7-2 and J usage is TRBJ1-2; 9 bases match TRBD1. Germline CDR1 reads SGHTA; CDR2 reads FQGNSA. This CDR3 spans 13 amino acids. J lost 4 bases, V lost 5 bases, and 2 bases had no gene match. Here the CDR3 DNA reads TGTGCCAGCAGCGCACAGGGGGCCTATGGCTACACCTTC. It codes for CASSAQGAYGYTF.

The V and J genes are TRBV29-1 and TRBJ1-4; 7 nucleotides align to TRBD1. V lost 1 base and J lost 3; bases outside the gene matches: 5. The CDR3 totals 15 residues. CDR1 SQVTM and CDR2 ANQGSEA come from the germline V gene. CDR3 loop: CSVEGGTAANEKLFF. The CDR3 nucleotides are TGCAGCGTTGAAGGCGGGACAGCCGCTAATGAAAAACTGTTTTTT.

The chain joins TRBV18 to TRBJ1-6; TRBD1 matches at 7 bases. The J segment lost 9 bases and the V segment lost 1 base, leaving 3 bases of the junction unmatched. Germline V gene data show CDR1 as KGHSH and CDR2 as LQKENI. CDR3 size: 14 residues. The CDR3 DNA is TGTGCCAGCTCACCACAGACAGGGACTTCACCCCTCCACTTT. It codes for CASSPQTGTSPLHF.

The genes are TRBV5-8 and TRBJ2-3; the match to TRBD2 covers 7 bases. Trimming at V came to 0 bases and at J to 8 bases, leaving 9 bases not matched to a gene. The CDR3 totals 15 residues. CDR1 is SGHTS and CDR2 is YDEGEE in the germline V gene. The CDR3 here is CASSLGSGIRPTQYF. DNA of the CDR3: TGTGCCAGCAGCTTGGGGAGCGGGATACGGCCTACGCAGTATTTT.

The chain employs TRBV2 and TRBJ1-2, with D perhaps matching TRBD1 (6 bases). V shed 1 base and J shed 5 bases, with 14 bases lying between them. Germline assignment: CDR1 SNHLY and CDR2 FYNNEI. The CDR3 runs 15 residues. The CDR3 bases are TGTGCCAGCAGTGAAGAGGGGGTCCTGGGGTATGGCTACACCTTC. Amino acids: CASSEEGVLGYGYTF.

In its sample, this clone was seen once. V usage is TRBV27 and J usage is TRBJ2-7, with a possible D match to TRBD2 (6 bases). V was trimmed by 4 bases and J by 0 bases, leaving 10 bases between them. The CDR3 runs 14 residues. The germline CDR1 and CDR2 sequences are MNHEY and SMNVEV (reference sequence). This CDR3 is CASSSRGSSYEQYF. CDR3 DNA: TGTGCCAGCAGTTCTCGGGGGAGCTCCTACGAGCAGTACTTC.